The T cell receptor (beta chain) described here comes from a study of beta chain features in type 1 diabetes. CDR1 LNHDA and CDR2 SQIVND come from the germline V gene (reference sequence). This CDR3 comprises 13 residues. The germline V and J ends were trimmed by 8 bases and 6 bases, with 14 bases remaining between them. Expressed TCRB transcripts were sequenced, since all the RNA that had been isolated was reverse transcribed. Sequencing was performed with immunoSEQ multiplex PCR; in TCRdb, only in-frame clones are kept and a portion is missing. Found here are just over 600,000 clones, roughly 15% of them singletons; the top ten hold around 0.095%.

Sequencing was done on a sample of naive CD4+ T cells from blood. The gene calls are TRBV19 and TRBJ2-1; D possibly uses TRBD1 or TRBD2 (5 bases each). This receptor was taken from a man between 18 and 29 years old in good health. This CDR3 is CASRSAGTNEQFF. DNA of the CDR3: TGTGCCAGTCGTAGTGCAGGGACCAATGAGCAGTTCTTC.